The rows below give T cell receptor beta chains drawn from one sample of a study of blood T cell repertoires in COVID-19. Sequencing used immunoSEQ multiplex PCR; TCRdb keeps in-frame clones, though not all of them. The sample lists more than 200,000 clones; approximately 84% were seen once. Source material: peripheral blood. Receptors originate from an elderly man with acute or convalescent COVID-19. Each CDR3 is given with its conserved first and last residue. Some rows have no size entry. The others give once, few or many, or a class for an expanded clone.

cdr3_length: 16
clone_size: -
v_call: TRBV7-9
j_call: TRBJ2-2
cdr3_aa: CASSFEQSLGTGELFF

cdr3_length: 15
clone_size: -
v_call: TRBV27
j_call: TRBJ2-2
cdr3_aa: CASSAQGPTTGELFF

cdr3_length: 17
clone_size: once
v_call: TRBV5-1
j_call: TRBJ2-6
cdr3_aa: CASSPGTGGKGANVLTF

cdr3_length: 17
clone_size: -
v_call: TRBV7-5
j_call: TRBJ1-6
cdr3_aa: CARSLGRVTSYNSPLHF

cdr3_length: 19
clone_size: once
v_call: TRBV5-1
j_call: TRBJ2-3
cdr3_aa: CASKSRDRGILAGTDTQYF

cdr3_length: 14
clone_size: few
v_call: TRBV28
j_call: TRBJ2-4
cdr3_aa: CASTGLGTKNIQYF

cdr3_length: 14
clone_size: -
v_call: TRBV25-1
j_call: TRBJ2-5
cdr3_aa: CASSTDRVGETQYF

cdr3_length: 12
clone_size: -
v_call: TRBV19
j_call: TRBJ1-5
cdr3_aa: CASQISNQPQHF

cdr3_length: 15
clone_size: -
v_call: TRBV7-9
j_call: TRBJ2-4
cdr3_aa: CASSESGLAKNIQYF

cdr3_length: 17
clone_size: -
v_call: TRBV4-3
j_call: TRBJ1-3
cdr3_aa: CASSQDAQAYSGNTIYF

cdr3_length: 16
clone_size: -
v_call: TRBV3-1/TRBV3-2
j_call: TRBJ1-1
cdr3_aa: CASSNPGQGANTEAFF

cdr3_length: 14
clone_size: -
v_call: TRBV28
j_call: TRBJ2-1
cdr3_aa: CASSILAGGNEQFF

cdr3_length: 13
clone_size: -
v_call: TRBV7-8
j_call: TRBJ2-5
cdr3_aa: CASSRGREETQYF

cdr3_length: 13
clone_size: -
v_call: TRBV15
j_call: TRBJ1-2
cdr3_aa: CATSPRMSGVYTF

cdr3_length: 15
clone_size: once
v_call: TRBV24-1
j_call: TRBJ1-1
cdr3_aa: CATSRGDTWNTEAFF

cdr3_length: 13
clone_size: -
v_call: TRBV9
j_call: TRBJ2-1
cdr3_aa: CASSRTGSNEQFF

cdr3_length: 12
clone_size: -
v_call: TRBV12-3/TRBV12-4
j_call: TRBJ1-5
cdr3_aa: CASSLARQPQHF

cdr3_length: 15
clone_size: -
v_call: TRBV5-1
j_call: TRBJ1-1
cdr3_aa: CASSQGTVLTAEAFF

cdr3_length: 15
clone_size: -
v_call: TRBV27
j_call: TRBJ2-3
cdr3_aa: CASRNRGIGTDTQYF

cdr3_length: 15
clone_size: -
v_call: TRBV4-1
j_call: TRBJ1-5
cdr3_aa: CASSQEDRTRQPQHF

cdr3_length: 14
clone_size: once
v_call: TRBV10-1
j_call: TRBJ2-7
cdr3_aa: CASSGSGRSYEQYF